The present T cell receptor (beta chain) was sequenced within a study of cytomegalovirus exposure and HLA in healthy donors. Study-wide points: No immune exposure information besides CMV serostatus was available. Most CMV-associated TCR beta chains appeared HLA-restricted in a later analysis.

The ends were cut back, 2 bases at V and 8 bases at J, with 13 bases in the middle. CDR3 size: 14 residues. The germline V gene encodes CDR1 SNHLY and CDR2 FYNNEI. PCR was performed using 60 Vbeta and 13 Jbeta primers. Study processing details: Approximately 78 million unique TCR beta chains, roughly 11 million of them shared, were counted by a later analysis. Sequenced by immunoSEQ multiplex PCR; TCRdb stores in-frame clones only, minus some. V and J calls and clone size follow that table, whereas D and trimming were derived from the DNA. This sample has fewer than 150,000 clones, with about 74% found just once. Comment on this clone: No antigen is known for it.

The sample was PBMCs. The rearrangement uses TRBV2 and TRBJ2-4; a possible D gene is TRBD1 (6 bases). The sequence derives from a woman in her forties in good health and CMV-seropositive. CDR3 sequence: CASSERTDRDIQYF. The CDR3 region has the DNA TGTGCCAGCAGTGAACGGACAGACCGTGACATTCAGTACTTC.